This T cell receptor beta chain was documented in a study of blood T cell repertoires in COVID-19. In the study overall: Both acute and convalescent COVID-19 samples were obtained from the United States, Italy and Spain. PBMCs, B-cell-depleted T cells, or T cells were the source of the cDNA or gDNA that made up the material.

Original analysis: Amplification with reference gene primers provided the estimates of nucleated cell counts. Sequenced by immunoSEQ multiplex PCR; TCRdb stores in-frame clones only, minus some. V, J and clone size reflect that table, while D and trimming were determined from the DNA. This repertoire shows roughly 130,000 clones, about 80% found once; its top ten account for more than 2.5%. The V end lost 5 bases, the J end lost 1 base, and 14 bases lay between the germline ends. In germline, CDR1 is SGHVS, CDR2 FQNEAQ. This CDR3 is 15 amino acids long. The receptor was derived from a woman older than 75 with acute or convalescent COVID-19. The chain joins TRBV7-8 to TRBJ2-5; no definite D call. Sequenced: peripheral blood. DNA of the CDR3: TGTGCCAGCAGCCTACTACCGACTCTCCAAGAGACCCAGTACTTC. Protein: CASSLLPTLQETQYF. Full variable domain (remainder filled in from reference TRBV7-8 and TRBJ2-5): GAGVSQSPRYKVAKRGQDVALRCDPISGHVSLFWYQQALGQGPEFLTYFQNEAQLDKSGLPSDRFFAERPEGSVSTLKIQRTQQEDSAVYLCASSLLPTLQETQYFGPGTRLLVL.